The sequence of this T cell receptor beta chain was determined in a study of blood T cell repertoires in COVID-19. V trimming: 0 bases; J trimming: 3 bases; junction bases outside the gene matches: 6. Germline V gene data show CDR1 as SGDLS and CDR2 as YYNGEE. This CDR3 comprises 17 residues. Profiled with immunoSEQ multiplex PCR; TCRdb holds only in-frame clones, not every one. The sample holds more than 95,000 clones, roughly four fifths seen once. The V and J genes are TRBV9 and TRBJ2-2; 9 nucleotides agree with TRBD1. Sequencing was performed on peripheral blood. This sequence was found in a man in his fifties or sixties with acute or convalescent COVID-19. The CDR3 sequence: CASSVEWGQGDTGELFF. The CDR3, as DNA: TGTGCCAGCAGCGTAGAATGGGGACAGGGTGACACCGGGGAGCTGTTTTTT.